The 11 T cell receptor beta chains below come from one sample, sequenced in a study of breast tumors, draining lymph nodes, adjacent tissues. TCRdb itself ran the multiplex PCR reads through MiXCR, one entry per CDR3 protein. This table has under 250,000 distinct CDR3 sequences, approximately 30% appearing once. The lymph nodes were axillary draining lymph nodes from breast cancer patients. The sample consisted of axillary lymph node tissue. The receptor set was obtained from a female donor with breast cancer. Some clones in this sample may be carry-over from other donors' samples.

For this clonotype: Possible read error: a much larger clone is one base away. The chain is built from TRBV5-1 and TRBJ2-1; D is unresolved. V lost 3 bases to trimming and J lost 6 bases, with 10 bases between them. Germline V gene sequence: CDR1 SGHRS, CDR2 YFSETQ. This CDR3 has 13 amino acids. This CDR3 is CASSSGISNEQFF. CDR3 sequence (DNA): TGCGCCAGCAGCTCAGGAATTAGCAATGAGCAGTTCTTC.

Only a few counts were recorded for this clonotype. The V and J genes are TRBV11-1 and TRBJ2-1; 10 bases agree with TRBD2. V shed 3 bases, J shed 8 bases, and the junction held 7 bases outside the gene matches. The germline V gene has CDR1 SGHAT and CDR2 FQDESV (reference sequence). CDR3 length: 15 amino acids. The CDR3 sequence: CASSLGLATEHEQFF. Here the CDR3 DNA reads TGTGCCAGCAGCTTGGGACTAGCGACCGAACATGAGCAGTTCTTC.

Notes on this clonotype: Possible read error: a much larger clone is one base away. The rearrangement joins TRBV5-6 to TRBJ2-3, with 7 nucleotides matching TRBD2. Trimming cost V 3 bases and J 2 bases; bases outside gene matches: 12. Germline V gene data show CDR1 as SGHDT and CDR2 as YYEEEE. The CDR3 consists of 17 residues. The CDR3 loop is CASSWGPTGRFTDTQYF. In nucleotides, the CDR3 is TGTGCCAGCAGCTGGGGCCCTACCGGGAGGTTCACAGATACGCAGTATTTT.

The sample holds many counts of this clonotype. A much bigger clone sits one base away, suggesting this may be a read error. The J gene is TRBJ2-5, the V gene TRBV6-6; D perhaps matches TRBD1 (5 bases). Trimming left V 6 bases short and J 5 bases short, with 13 bases between. The germline gives CDR1 MNHNY, CDR2 SVGAGI (reference sequence). There are 13 residues in the CDR3. The CDR3 protein is CASRLGQRETQYF. In nucleotides, the CDR3 is TGTGCCAGCAGACTGGGGCAGAGGGAGACCCAGTACTTC.

This clonotype was counted ten times or more. The chain has TRBV20-1 and TRBJ2-3; D is undetermined. CDR1 and CDR2 from the germline V gene are DFQATT and SNEGSKA (reference sequence). The germline V and J ends were trimmed by 3 bases and 2 bases, with 6 bases remaining between them. There are 12 residues in the CDR3. The CDR3 region is CSARAVTDTQYF. CDR3 coding DNA: TGCAGTGCTAGGGCAGTCACAGATACGCAGTATTTT.

This clonotype was counted many times. The chain uses TRBV14 and TRBJ2-2; D is perhaps TRBD2 (6 bases). Germline CDR1 SGHDN, CDR2 FVKESK. Trimming took off 4 bases at V and 8 bases at J, with 17 bases between the two ends. CDR3 length: 15 residues. CDR3 in DNA: TGTGCCAGCAGCCCCTTAGGAGGGCCGGGTGGGGAGCTGTTTTTT. Translated: CASSPLGGPGGELFF.

This clonotype was counted between two and nine times. This sequence may be a read error, since a much larger clone differs from it by one base. The chain links TRBV9 to TRBJ2-1, with 9 positions matching TRBD2. The germline V gene has CDR1 SGDLS and CDR2 YYNGEE. CDR3 length equals 14 residues. CDR3 nucleotide sequence: TGTGCCAGCAGCGATAGCGGGAGTCTAAATGAGCAGTCCTTC. Its protein is CASSDSGSLNEQSF.

This chain connects TRBV20-1 to TRBJ1-3; 7 nucleotides match TRBD1. The CDR3 consists of 15 residues. Germline loops: CDR1 DFQATT, CDR2 SNEGSKA (reference sequence). Losses at the gene ends were 7 bases for V and 4 bases for J; bases not matched to a gene: 13. CDR3 sequence (DNA): TGCAGTGTTACCCAGGGGGACCCGTCCGGAAACACCATATATTTT. Amino acids: CSVTQGDPSGNTIYF.

This clonotype was recorded many times. The chain combines TRBV13 with TRBJ2-7, with 9 bases matching TRBD2. The CDR3 length is 15 residues. The J segment lost 3 bases and the V segment lost 0 bases, leaving 3 bases of the junction unmatched. Per the germline V gene, CDR1 is PRHDT and CDR2 is FYEKMQ (reference sequence). The CDR3 nucleotides are TGTGCCAGCAGCTTAGGGACTAGCGGTTACTACGAGCAGTACTTC. This codes for CASSLGTSGYYEQYF.

This clonotype was observed once. The chain couples TRBV20-1 to TRBJ2-1; 14 nucleotides line up with TRBD2. Germline V lookup: CDR1 DFQATT, CDR2 SNEGSKA (reference sequence). The CDR3 has 15 residues. The junction had 7 bases not matched to a gene; V was cut back by 2 bases and J by 10 bases. The CDR3 is CSARSTSGRALEQFF. CDR3 nucleotides: TGCAGTGCTAGATCGACTAGCGGGAGGGCTTTGGAGCAGTTCTTC.

Remarks on this clonotype: Being one base from a much bigger clone, this may be a read error. The chain has TRBV20-1 and TRBJ2-1; 10 positions match TRBD2. Unmatched junction bases numbered 15, after V lost 6 bases and J lost 4 bases. The length of the CDR3 is 17 residues. Germline assignment: CDR1 DFQATT and CDR2 SNEGSKA (reference sequence). The CDR3 sequence is CSATAGGPPINYNEQFF. As DNA, the CDR3 is TGCAGTGCCACAGCGGGAGGGCCGCCAATAAATTACAATGAGCAGTTCTTC.